Below are 17 T cell receptor beta chains sequenced from a single sample in a study of T cells of healthy individuals. TCRdb processed the 5' RACE reads anew with MiXCR; each CDR3 protein has one entry. The sample consists of tens of thousands of distinct CDR3 sequences, under 20% of them appearing once. These TCRs come from a human donor in good health.

This rearrangement joins TRBV5-1 to TRBJ2-2, with D unclear. The CDR3 covers 17 residues. The V and J ends lost 0 bases and 5 bases respectively, with 17 bases between them. Germline CDR1 is SGHRS and CDR2 is YFSETQ. The CDR3 DNA follows: TGCGCCAGCAGCTTGGCCGGTCGTTCAGCGACTACCGGGGAGCTGTTTTTT. This gives the protein CASSLAGRSATTGELFF.

The chain combines TRBV5-1 with TRBJ2-7; D tentatively reads TRBD1 or TRBD2 (6 bases each). V lost 0 bases and J lost 3, with 16 bases in between. CDR3 size: 16 residues. Germline CDR1 SGHRS, CDR2 YFSETQ. DNA for the CDR3: TGCGCCAGCAGCTTGGATCGGGGGCCAGGGGTCTACGAGCAGTACTTC. Its protein product is CASSLDRGPGVYEQYF.

This clonotype was found many times. V usage is TRBV27 and J usage is TRBJ2-2; D is perhaps TRBD1 (6 bases). The CDR3 is 17 amino acids. The V and J ends lost 5 bases and 0 bases respectively, with 16 bases between them. CDR1 and CDR2 (germline): MNHEY, SMNVEV (reference sequence). The CDR3 sequence: CASSNLQGPTNTGELFF. DNA for the CDR3: TGTGCCAGCAGTAACCTACAGGGACCCACGAACACCGGGGAGCTGTTTTTT.

This chain links TRBV7-6 with TRBJ2-1, with 11 bases matching TRBD2. CDR3 size: 18 residues. Germline-derived CDR1 and CDR2 are SGHVS and FNYEAQ. The junction had 12 bases not matched to a gene; V was cut back by 5 bases and J by 3 bases. The DNA of the CDR3 is TGTGCCAGCAGCACCGGGACTAGCGGAACGATCGTCTACAATGAGCAGTTCTTC. Amino acids: CASSTGTSGTIVYNEQFF.

By its share, this clonotype is medium-sized (0.01 to 0.1%). V and J are TRBV20-1 and TRBJ1-1, with 8 positions matching TRBD1. From germline, CDR1 is DFQATT and CDR2 SNEGSKA (reference sequence). This CDR3 region has 13 residues. The J segment lost 6 bases and the V segment lost 3 bases, leaving 6 bases of the junction unmatched. The CDR3 protein is CSASRTQGAEAFF. CDR3 DNA sequence: TGCAGTGCTAGTAGGACACAGGGGGCTGAAGCTTTCTTT.

The V and J genes are TRBV13 and TRBJ2-7; TRBD2 might be the D (5 bases). The germline V gene has CDR1 PRHDT and CDR2 FYEKMQ (reference sequence). Trimming left V 8 bases short and J 7 bases short, with 21 bases between. This CDR3 comprises 14 residues. CDR3 nucleotides: TGTGCCAGCGAGGGTTTAGGAGGCGAGGGTGAGCAGTACTTC. It is translated as CASEGLGGEGEQYF.

This clonotype was seen only a few times. The chain combines TRBV7-9 with TRBJ1-2; TRBD1 is a possible D gene (6 bases). CDR3 length: 12 amino acids. V was pared by 7 bases and J by 7 bases, with 13 bases between. Germline assignment: CDR1 SEHNR and CDR2 FQNEAQ (reference sequence). The CDR3 DNA reads TGTGCCAGCACGGTAACAGGGTTTGGCTACACCTTC. Translation: CASTVTGFGYTF.

The rearrangement joins TRBV3-1 to TRBJ1-5; TRBD1 is a possible D gene (5 bases). V was cut by 5 bases and J by 4 bases, with 9 bases left in between. This CDR3 is 13 amino acids long. Looked up from germline, CDR1 is LGHDT and CDR2 is YNNKEL (reference sequence). Here the CDR3 DNA reads TGTGCCAGCAGCAGGGACGGGAATCAGCCCCAGCATTTT. It specifies CASSRDGNQPQHF.

This clonotype was counted many times. The chain uses TRBV6-1 and TRBJ1-5, with D perhaps matching TRBD1 (5 bases). CDR1 is MNHNS, CDR2 SASEGT, per germline. Trimming removed 3 bases at V and 3 bases at J, with 12 bases between. CDR3 length: 15 amino acids. CDR3 region: CASSEGERYNQPQHF. CDR3 nucleotide sequence: TGTGCCAGCAGTGAGGGGGAGCGGTACAATCAGCCCCAGCATTTT.

This clonotype was observed a handful of times. The rearrangement uses TRBV5-1 and TRBJ2-7; either TRBD1 or TRBD2 may fit D (5 bases each). The germline CDR1 and CDR2 sequences are SGHRS and YFSETQ. The CDR3 is 15 amino acids. The V end lost 1 base, the J end lost 2 bases, and 13 bases lay between the germline ends. For the CDR3, the DNA is TGCGCCAGCAGCTTGACCTGGGACGGAGCCTACGAGCAGTACTTC. This codes for CASSLTWDGAYEQYF.

This clonotype was seen many times. This chain connects TRBV2 to TRBJ2-7; 8 nucleotides align to TRBD1. The CDR3 is 15 residues long. With V trimmed by 11 bases and J by 0 bases, 12 bases remained unmatched. Germline-derived CDR1 and CDR2 are SNHLY and FYNNEI. The chain's CDR3 is CASLPADRDSYEQYF. The CDR3, as DNA: TGTGCCTCTCTCCCGGCGGACAGGGACTCCTACGAGCAGTACTTC.

This clonotype came up a few times. This chain links TRBV4-1 with TRBJ2-3; 10 nucleotides align to TRBD2. The CDR3 has 17 amino acids. V lost 5 bases, J lost 5 bases, and 13 bases stayed unmatched. CDR1 MGHRA and CDR2 YSYEKL come from the germline V gene. CDR3 protein: CASSLQRRLAGVDTQYF. The CDR3 DNA is TGCGCCAGCAGCTTGCAGCGTCGGCTAGCGGGAGTAGATACGCAGTATTTT.

This clonotype occurred many times. CDR3 DNA sequence: TGTGCCAGCAGCCTCCGGGCCGGGAACACCGGGGAGCTGTTTTTT. Translated, it gives CASSLRAGNTGELFF. The J gene is TRBJ2-2, the V gene TRBV9; D is uncertain. Between the trimmed V and J ends, which lost 4 bases and 1 base, there was a span of 11 bases. Germline assignment: CDR1 SGDLS and CDR2 YYNGEE. This CDR3 is 15 amino acids long.

The chain carries TRBV18 and TRBJ2-3; TRBD2 might be the D (5 bases). Germline V gene data show CDR1 as KGHSH and CDR2 as LQKENI. The V and J ends lost 3 bases and 1 base respectively, with 11 bases between them. The CDR3 extends over 15 amino acids. CDR3 sequence reads: CASSPEASRTDTQYF. CDR3 nucleotides: TGTGCCAGCTCACCCGAGGCTAGCCGCACAGATACGCAGTATTTT.

Comment on this clonotype: Since a much larger clone is just one base distant, this may be a read error. J is TRBJ1-3 and V is TRBV20-1; the D gene is possibly TRBD1 (5 bases). There are 15 residues in the CDR3. Deletions cut 7 bases from V and 0 bases from J, with 16 bases between. Looked up from germline, CDR1 is DFQATT and CDR2 is SNEGSKA (reference sequence). The chain's CDR3 is CSVSGYPNSGNTIYF. The DNA of the CDR3 is TGCAGTGTGTCAGGGTATCCGAACTCTGGAAACACCATATATTTT.

This rearrangement joins TRBV6-2 or TRBV6-3 to TRBJ1-1; D is perhaps TRBD1 (6 bases). Trimming pared 6 bases from V and 6 bases from J, leaving 23 bases between. Germline V gene lookup returns CDR1 MNHEY and CDR2 SVGEGT. This CDR3 has 16 residues. CDR3 nucleotide sequence: TGTGCCAGCAGCCCCGGGGGGGGGCGATCGGCCGCTGAAGCTTTCTTT. It specifies CASSPGGGRSAAEAFF.

The CDR3 DNA sequence: TGTGCCAGCAGCCAAGATACTAGGGTCAGGAATGAGCAGTTCTTC. Amino acid sequence: CASSQDTRVRNEQFF. V gene TRBV3-1 combines with J gene TRBJ2-1, with D possibly being TRBD2 (5 bases). The CDR3 is made up of 15 amino acids. CDR1 and CDR2 from the germline V gene are LGHDT and YNNKEL (reference sequence). V was clipped by 0 bases and J by 7 bases, with 13 bases between them.